The 3 T cell receptor beta chains given below trace back to one sample, sequenced in a study of blood T cell repertoires in COVID-19. Some clones are missing from TCRdb's copy, which holds only in-frame ones; the method was immunoSEQ multiplex PCR. Counted here are a few hundred thousand clones, 80% to 90% occurring once; the ten biggest clones make up 5% to 7.5%. The sequenced sample was peripheral blood. The receptors derive from a man aged 18 to 30 who had recovered from COVID-19.

This sequence joins TRBV7-9 and TRBJ2-2, with TRBD1 matching 7 bases. The junction had 6 bases not matched to a gene; V was cut back by 5 bases and J by 3 bases. CDR1 is SEHNR and CDR2 is FQNEAQ in the germline V gene (reference sequence). The CDR3 has 15 amino acids. The DNA of the CDR3 is TGTGCCAGCAGCCCCCGGGACAGTTACACCGGGGAGCTGTTTTTT. It specifies CASSPRDSYTGELFF.

The chain links TRBV5-6 to TRBJ1-3, with D possibly matching TRBD1 (5 bases). V was cut by 2 bases and J by 4 bases, with 10 bases left in between. This CDR3 comprises 14 residues. CDR1 and CDR2 (germline): SGHDT, YYEEEE. This chain's CDR3 is CASSFKAGGNTIYF. In DNA form, the CDR3 reads TGTGCCAGCAGCTTTAAGGCAGGGGGAAACACCATATATTTT.

The chain has TRBV15 and TRBJ2-2; TRBD2 might be the D (5 bases). This CDR3 is 17 amino acids long. The V gene's germline CDR1 is LNHNV and CDR2 YYDKDF (reference sequence). The germline V and J ends were trimmed by 0 bases and 7 bases, with 18 bases remaining between them. The CDR3 spells CATSRDPSEARGGELFF. CDR3 nucleotides: TGTGCCACCAGCAGAGATCCTAGTGAGGCCCGGGGCGGGGAGCTGTTTTTT.